The 21 T cell receptor beta chains below come from one sample, sequenced in a study of T cell changes during pregnancy in multiple sclerosis. The table came from immunoSEQ multiplex PCR; TCRdb's copy has only in-frame clones and leaves some out. This table holds over 60,000 clones, roughly nine tenths found once. The sample in question was peripheral blood, obtained in the third trimester of pregnancy. The receptors derive from a female donor in good health, enrolled as a control in a pregnancy study.

This chain uses TRBV29-1 with TRBJ2-7, with TRBD1 matching over 7 bases. CDR1 and CDR2 from the germline V gene are SQVTM and ANQGSEA. V lost 4 bases and J lost 7; bases outside the gene matches: 7. The CDR3 length is 12 residues. The CDR3 region is CSVGDRDLEQYF. In DNA form, the CDR3 reads TGCAGCGTTGGAGACAGGGATTTAGAGCAGTACTTC.

V is TRBV6-6 and J is TRBJ1-4; TRBD1 aligns across 9 bases. With 6 bases clipped from V and 7 bases from J, the junction kept 6 bases outside the gene matches. From germline, CDR1 is MNHNY and CDR2 SVGAGI (reference sequence). The CDR3 length is 14 residues. The CDR3 reads CASRQGQGLEKLFF. CDR3 nucleotide sequence: TGTGCCAGCAGACAGGGACAGGGCCTTGAAAAACTGTTTTTT.

The rearrangement joins TRBV5-1 to TRBJ2-1, with a possible D match to TRBD1 (6 bases). There are 14 residues in the CDR3. Trimming removed 0 bases from V and 7 bases from J, with 11 bases in between. The germline V gene has CDR1 SGHRS and CDR2 YFSETQ. CDR3 in amino acids: CASSLAAGVNEQFF. The CDR3 nucleotides are TGCGCCAGCAGCTTGGCGGCAGGGGTGAATGAGCAGTTCTTC.

The rearrangement links TRBV4-3 to TRBJ2-7; 7 bases are shared with TRBD1. V lost 0 bases, J lost 4 bases, and 6 bases stayed unmatched. Germline V gives CDR1 LGHNA, CDR2 YSLEER. The CDR3 covers 15 residues. The chain's CDR3 is CASSQEGQRIYEQYF. The CDR3, as DNA: TGCGCCAGCAGCCAAGAGGGACAGAGGATATACGAGCAGTACTTC.

The chain joins TRBV7-2 to TRBJ2-1; 7 nucleotides line up with TRBD2. Germline CDR1 SGHTA, CDR2 FQGNSA. CDR3 length equals 15 residues. Germline trimming cut 0 bases from V and 8 bases from J; bases unmatched to any gene: 7. CDR3 region: CASSLAPAGDYEQFF. For the CDR3, the DNA is TGTGCCAGCAGCTTAGCGCCGGCGGGGGACTATGAGCAGTTCTTC.

This chain joins TRBV6-5 and TRBJ1-1, with D perhaps TRBD1 (5 bases). The germline gives CDR1 MNHEY, CDR2 SVGAGI. The V end lost 0 bases, the J end lost 2 bases, and 10 bases lay between the germline ends. This CDR3 spans 15 amino acids. CDR3 bases: TGTGCCAGCAGTTACTCATGGCAGGGCAACACTGAAGCTTTCTTT. It is translated as CASSYSWQGNTEAFF.

This chain joins TRBV10-1 and TRBJ2-1, with 9 positions matching TRBD2. CDR1 and CDR2 from the germline V gene are WNHNN and SYGVQD (reference sequence). V trimming: 2 bases; J trimming: 7 bases; junction bases outside the gene matches: 6. This CDR3 has 15 amino acids. The CDR3 loop is CASSEKSSGKNEQFF. CDR3 bases: TGCGCCAGCAGTGAGAAGTCTAGCGGGAAGAATGAGCAGTTCTTC.

V and J are TRBV15 and TRBJ1-4; 7 bases are a match to TRBD1. The germline CDR1 and CDR2 sequences are LNHNV and YYDKDF (reference sequence). The CDR3 is made up of 16 amino acids. J was trimmed by 12 bases and V by 2 bases; bases with no gene match: 15. CDR3: CATSRPDRDTMKELFF. CDR3 bases: TGTGCCACCAGCAGACCCGACAGGGACACAATGAAAGAACTGTTTTTT.

A single count supports this clone. The rearrangement links TRBV5-1 to TRBJ2-3, with 15 bases that match TRBD2. Unmatched junction bases numbered 5, after V lost 2 bases and J lost 1 base. The CDR3 is 18 amino acids. Germline CDR1 SGHRS, CDR2 YFSETQ. CDR3 nucleotide sequence: TGCGCCAGCAGCTTCGGGACTAGCGGGGGGAAGGGCACAGATACGCAGTATTTT. Translation gives CASSFGTSGGKGTDTQYF.

The chain combines TRBV28 with TRBJ2-2, with TRBD1 identical over 8 bases. CDR3 length: 15 residues. V shed 3 bases, J shed 6 bases, and the junction held 6 bases outside the gene matches. CDR1 and CDR2 from the germline V gene are MDHEN and SYDVKM. The CDR3 loop is CASSLWQGAPGELFF. The CDR3 coding sequence is TGTGCCAGCAGTTTGTGGCAGGGGGCCCCCGGGGAGCTGTTTTTT.

This clone was recorded only once. This rearrangement joins TRBV28 to TRBJ2-2; 8 bases line up with TRBD1. Germline assignment: CDR1 MDHEN and CDR2 SYDVKM. The CDR3 spans 15 residues. J was trimmed by 6 bases and V by 5 bases; bases with no gene match: 8. The CDR3 is CASSPRQTGAGELFF. CDR3 nucleotides: TGTGCCAGCAGTCCAAGGCAGACAGGGGCCGGGGAGCTGTTTTTT.

This sequence joins TRBV28 and TRBJ1-6, with D possibly TRBD1 on 6 matching bases. From germline, CDR1 is MDHEN and CDR2 SYDVKM. V was pared by 1 base and J by 4 bases, with 11 bases between. This CDR3 spans 16 amino acids. The CDR3 protein is CASSLSETGYNSPLHF. In DNA form, the CDR3 reads TGTGCCAGCAGTTTATCGGAAACAGGGTATAATTCACCCCTCCACTTT.

The rearrangement uses TRBV5-1 and TRBJ2-3, with 11 bases aligning to TRBD2. CDR1 SGHRS and CDR2 YFSETQ come from the germline V gene. The CDR3 consists of 16 residues. V shed 2 bases, J shed 0 bases, and the junction held 2 bases outside the gene matches. CDR3 coding DNA: TGCGCCAGCAGCTTTCTAGCGGGGGGTAGCACAGATACGCAGTATTTT. This gives the protein CASSFLAGGSTDTQYF.

This chain uses TRBV28 with TRBJ2-5, with 8 bases that match TRBD1. V shed 6 bases, J shed 4 bases, and the junction held 4 bases outside the gene matches. Germline V lookup: CDR1 MDHEN, CDR2 SYDVKM. The CDR3 has 13 residues. The CDR3 nucleotides are TGTGCCAGCAGATGGACAGGGCGAGAGACCCAGTACTTC. Encoded protein: CASRWTGRETQYF.

V is TRBV7-2 and J is TRBJ1-1; maybe TRBD1 (6 bases). The CDR3 is 14 residues long. The germline V gene encodes CDR1 SGHTA and CDR2 FQGNSA. The ends were cut back, 6 bases at V and 1 base at J, with 12 bases in the middle. Here the CDR3 reads CASRDRYPNTEAFF. In DNA, the CDR3 is TGTGCCAGCAGGGACAGATACCCGAACACTGAAGCTTTCTTT. The full variable domain, rest sourced from reference TRBV7-2 and TRBJ1-1, is GAGVSQSPSNKVTEKGKDVELRCDPISGHTALYWYRQSLGQGLEFLIYFQGNSAPDKSGLPSDRFSAERTGGSVSTLTIQRTQQEDSAVYLCASRDRYPNTEAFFGQGTRLTVV.

The V gene is TRBV7-9, the J gene TRBJ1-5, with 9 nucleotides matching TRBD1. CDR1 is SEHNR, CDR2 FQNEAQ, per germline (reference sequence). J was trimmed by 4 bases and V by 5 bases; bases with no gene match: 9. This CDR3 region has 16 residues. CDR3 coding DNA: TGTGCCAGCAGCCCCGGGACAGGGAGTAGGAATCAGCCCCAGCATTTT. As protein: CASSPGTGSRNQPQHF.

The J gene is TRBJ1-2, the V gene TRBV11-2; D gene unclear. The CDR3 is made up of 11 amino acids. CDR1 is SGHAT, CDR2 FQNNGV, per germline. Trimming shortened V by 1 base and J by 7 bases, and 4 bases separated the two germline ends. CDR3 loop: CASSLGAGYTF. CDR3 in DNA: TGTGCCAGCAGCTTAGGCGCTGGCTACACCTTC.

The chain uses TRBV10-3 and TRBJ2-7, with D unclear. Germline CDR1 ENHRY, CDR2 SYGVKD. The CDR3 is 12 residues long. V lost 3 bases to trimming and J lost 4 bases, with 7 bases between them. The CDR3: CAISDNWYEQYF. In DNA form, the CDR3 reads TGTGCCATCAGTGATAACTGGTACGAGCAGTACTTC.

V is TRBV4-1 and J is TRBJ2-2; TRBD2 matches 10 bases. J was trimmed by 2 bases and V by 4 bases; bases with no gene match: 4. CDR3 size: 16 residues. Germline lookup yields CDR1 MGHRA and CDR2 YSYEKL. The CDR3 bases are TGCGCCAGCAGCCGGCAGCGGGGGGGAAACACCGGGGAGCTGTTTTTT. Protein sequence: CASSRQRGGNTGELFF.

V usage is TRBV12-5 and J usage is TRBJ1-4; 7 bases are shared with TRBD1. The length of the CDR3 is 18 residues. V was pared by 0 bases and J by 7 bases, with 14 bases of the junction left unmatched. Germline values: CDR1 LGHNT, CDR2 FRNRAP. CDR3 residues: CASGLVLLPPRTGEKLFF. CDR3 DNA sequence: TGTGCTAGTGGTTTGGTACTGCTCCCACCCCGGACAGGTGAAAAACTGTTTTTT.

This chain links TRBV19 with TRBJ2-7, with TRBD2 as a possible D gene (6 bases). Germline lookup yields CDR1 LNHDA and CDR2 SQIVND (reference sequence). Trimming took off 1 base at V and 2 bases at J, with 12 bases between the two ends. The CDR3 has 15 residues. The CDR3 DNA reads TGTGCCAGTAGTATAGGGGACTCAGAAGCCTACGAGCAGTACTTC. Amino acids: CASSIGDSEAYEQYF.